Ten or more counts support the clone carrying this TCR beta chain. Next came a second PCR, run for about 6 to 12 cycles, which used a sample-barcoded 5' primer along with a J-beta primer mix. Every cDNA molecule bore a tag from a template-switch adaptor containing 12 random nucleotides. In TCRdb, the 5' RACE reads were re-called with MiXCR into one record per CDR3 protein. The table includes about 1.4 million distinct CDR3 sequences, almost 60% detected once. The entry originates in a study of blood T cells in healthy people across ages. The V and J ends lost 4 bases and 1 base, in that order; junction bases with no gene match: 3. Germline V CDR1 and CDR2: MNHNS, SASEGT. This CDR3 contains 15 residues.

Sequencing used blood. The TCR sequence derives from a man aged 18 to 29 in good health. V gene TRBV6-1 combines with J gene TRBJ2-5; TRBD2 aligns across 10 bases. CDR3 sequence: CASSAASGGQETQYF. In nucleotides, the CDR3 is TGTGCCAGCAGTGCTGCTAGCGGGGGCCAAGAGACCCAGTACTTC.